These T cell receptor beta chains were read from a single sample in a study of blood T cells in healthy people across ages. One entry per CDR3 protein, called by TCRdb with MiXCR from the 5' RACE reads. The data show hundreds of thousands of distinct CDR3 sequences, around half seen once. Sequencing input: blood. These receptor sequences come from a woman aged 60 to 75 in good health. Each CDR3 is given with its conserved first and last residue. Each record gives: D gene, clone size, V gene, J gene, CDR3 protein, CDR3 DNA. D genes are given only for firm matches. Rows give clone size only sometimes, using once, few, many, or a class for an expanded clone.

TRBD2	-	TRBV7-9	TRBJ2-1	CASSSQLANERFF	TGTGCCAGCAGCTCCCAACTAGCGAATGAGCGGTTCTTC
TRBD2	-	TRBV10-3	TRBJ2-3	CAIPDPSVSGRGSDTQYF	TGTGCCATCCCCGACCCAAGTGTGAGCGGGAGGGGGTCAGATACGCAGTATTTT
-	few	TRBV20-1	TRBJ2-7	CSASGTSTGEQYF	TGCAGTGCTAGCGGGACGAGTACGGGCGAGCAGTACTTC
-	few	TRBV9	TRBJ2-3	CASSAHNTDTQYF	TGTGCCAGCAGCGCTCATAATACGGATACGCAGTATTTT
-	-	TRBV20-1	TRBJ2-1	CSATPGPGSYEQFF	TGCAGTGCAACCCCGGGTCCGGGATCCTACGAGCAGTTCTTC
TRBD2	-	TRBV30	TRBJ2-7	CAWSGGLAGNEQYF	TGTGCCTGGAGCGGAGGACTAGCGGGAAACGAGCAGTACTTC
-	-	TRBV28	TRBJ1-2	CASSLGGQLSYGYTF	TGTGCCAGCAGTTTAGGGGGACAACTTAGTTATGGCTACACCTTC
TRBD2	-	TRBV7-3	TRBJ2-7	CASSKGLAGVDEQYF	TGTGCCAGCAGCAAGGGACTAGCGGGAGTGGATGAGCAGTACTTC
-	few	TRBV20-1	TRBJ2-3	CSARPMTDSTDTQYF	TGCAGTGCTAGACCGATGACGGACAGCACAGATACGCAGTATTTT
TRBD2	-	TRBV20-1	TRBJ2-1	CSAASGRARADEQFF	TGCAGTGCCGCTAGCGGGAGGGCCCGGGCGGATGAGCAGTTCTTC
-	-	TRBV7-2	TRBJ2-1	CASSSGSLGERGQFF	TGTGCCAGCAGCTCAGGATCCCTAGGGGAAAGGGGGCAGTTCTTC
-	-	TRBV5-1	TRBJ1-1	CASSSVNVDGNTEAFF	TGCGCCAGCAGCTCGGTGAACGTAGACGGGAACACTGAAGCTTTCTTT
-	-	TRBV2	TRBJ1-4	CASSPGRWNSEKLFF	TGTGCCAGCAGCCCCGGACGGTGGAATAGTGAAAAACTGTTTTTT
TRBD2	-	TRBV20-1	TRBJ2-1	CSAEREVNEQFF	TGCAGTGCCGAGCGGGAGGTCAATGAGCAGTTCTTC
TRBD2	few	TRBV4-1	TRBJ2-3	CASSRGTSGRDTDTQYF	TGCGCCAGCAGCCGGGGGACTAGCGGGAGGGACACAGATACGCAGTATTTT
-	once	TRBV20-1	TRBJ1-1	CSARVPDFIEAFF	TGCAGTGCTAGAGTCCCCGATTTTATTGAAGCTTTCTTT
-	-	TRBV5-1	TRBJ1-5	CASSLAPTGGGNQPQHF	TGCGCCAGCAGCTTGGCACCGACGGGGGGTGGCAATCAGCCCCAGCATTTT
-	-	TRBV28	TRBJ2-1	CASSLPASEGYNEQFF	TGTGCCAGCAGTTTGCCGGCGAGTGAGGGGTACAATGAGCAGTTCTTC
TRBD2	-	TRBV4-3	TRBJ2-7	CASSRQLAGGINEQYF	TGCGCCAGCAGCCGGCAACTAGCGGGAGGTATCAATGAGCAGTACTTC
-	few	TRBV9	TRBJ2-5	CASSPASRRETQYF	TGTGCCAGCAGCCCTGCTAGCCGACGGGAGACCCAGTACTTC
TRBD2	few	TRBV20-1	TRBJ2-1	CSANSGRASSYNEQFF	TGCAGTGCTAATAGCGGGAGGGCTAGCTCCTACAATGAGCAGTTCTTC
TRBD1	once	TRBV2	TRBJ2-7	CASRTGTGGCGQYF	TGTGCCAGCCGAACCGGGACAGGGGGATGTGGGCAGTACTTC
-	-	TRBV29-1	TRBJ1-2	CSVGRDATNYGYTF	TGCAGCGTTGGTCGAGACGCAACTAACTATGGCTACACCTTC
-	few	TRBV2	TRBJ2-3	CASSLQWDPSTDTQYF	TGTGCCAGCAGCCTCCAATGGGACCCTAGCACAGATACGCAGTATTTT
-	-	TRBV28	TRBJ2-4	CASSLLITNTKAKQYF	TGTGCCAGCAGTTTACTCATAACTAACACCAAGGCTAAGCAGTACTTC
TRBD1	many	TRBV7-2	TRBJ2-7	CASSPRDRLSYEQYF	TGTGCCAGCAGCCCCCGGGACAGGTTATCATACGAGCAGTACTTC
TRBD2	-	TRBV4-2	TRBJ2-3	CASSQALGGGDTQYF	TGTGCCAGCAGCCAAGCCCTCGGGGGAGGGGATACGCAGTATTTT
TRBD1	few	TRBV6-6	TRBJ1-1	CASSYGTGAEAFF	TGTGCCAGCAGTTACGGCACAGGGGCTGAAGCTTTCTTT
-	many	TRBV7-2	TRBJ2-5	CASSFRGPETQYF	TGTGCCAGCAGCTTCAGGGGACCAGAGACCCAGTACTTC
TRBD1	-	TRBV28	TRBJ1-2	CASSVFGRGQRYTF	TGTGCCAGCTCAGTTTTTGGCAGGGGGCAGCGCTACACCTTC
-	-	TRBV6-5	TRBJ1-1	CASLGAFF	TGTGCCAGCCTAGGAGCTTTCTTT
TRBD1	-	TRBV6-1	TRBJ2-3	CASSGSDRGGTDTQYF	TGTGCCAGCAGTGGGTCAGACAGGGGAGGCACAGATACGCAGTATTTT
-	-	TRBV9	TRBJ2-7	CASSVGEAVSYEQYF	TGTGCCAGCAGCGTAGGGGAGGCGGTTTCCTACGAGCAGTACTTC
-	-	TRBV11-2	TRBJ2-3	CASSCGRADTDTQYF	TGTGCCAGCAGCTGTGGGCGGGCCGACACAGATACGCAGTATTTT
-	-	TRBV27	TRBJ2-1	CASSPTRYSEQFF	TGTGCCAGCAGTCCGACGCGTTATAGTGAGCAGTTCTTC
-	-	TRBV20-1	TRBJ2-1	CSARGATLTYNEQFF	TGCAGTGCTAGAGGGGCTACCCTGACCTACAATGAGCAGTTCTTC
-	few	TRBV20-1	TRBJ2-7	CSASRLGGADEQYF	TGCAGTGCTTCCCGTCTTGGGGGGGCGGACGAGCAGTACTTC
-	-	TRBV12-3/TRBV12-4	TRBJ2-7	CAGSPDRPYEQYF	TGTGCCGGCAGTCCCGACAGGCCCTACGAGCAGTACTTC
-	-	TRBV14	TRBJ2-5	CASSRRQEWYQETQYF	TGTGCCAGCAGCCGTAGACAGGAGTGGTACCAAGAGACTCAGTACTTC
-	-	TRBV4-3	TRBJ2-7	CASSRRHRDEQYF	TGCGCCAGCAGCCGAAGACACAGGGATGAGCAGTACTTC
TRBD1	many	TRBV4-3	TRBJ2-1	CASSQSGGSFDEQFF	TGCGCCAGCAGCCAATCAGGGGGCAGTTTCGATGAGCAGTTCTTC
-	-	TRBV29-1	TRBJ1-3	CSVEGWNEGQGNTIYF	TGCAGCGTTGAGGGGTGGAACGAGGGTCAAGGAAACACCATATATTTT
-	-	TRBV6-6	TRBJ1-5	CASLRAHATGQPQHF	TGTGCCAGCCTCCGCGCACACGCAACGGGGCAGCCCCAGCATTTT
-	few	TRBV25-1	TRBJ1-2	CASSEYYGYTF	TGTGCCAGCAGTGAATATTATGGCTACACCTTC
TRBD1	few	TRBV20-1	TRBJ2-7	CSAGQTGSAREQYF	TGCAGTGCTGGACAGACAGGGTCGGCTCGCGAGCAGTACTTC
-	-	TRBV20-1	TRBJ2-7	CSAHAGLDEQYF	TGCAGTGCTCACGCAGGACTGGACGAGCAGTACTTC
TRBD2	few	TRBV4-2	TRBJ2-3	CASSPQASGSVDTQYF	TGTGCCAGCAGCCCCCAGGCTAGCGGGAGTGTAGATACGCAGTATTTT
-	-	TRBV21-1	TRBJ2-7	CASSRARTSGRVCLYEQYF	TGTGCCAGCAGCAGGGCGAGGACTAGCGGGAGGGTGTGCCTCTACGAGCAGTACTTC
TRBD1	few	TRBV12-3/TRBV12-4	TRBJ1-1	CASSFEQGRVAEAFF	TGTGCCAGCAGTTTTGAACAGGGGCGAGTGGCTGAAGCTTTCTTT
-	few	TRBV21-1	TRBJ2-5	CASSKNYRGRGETQYF	TGTGCCAGCAGCAAAAACTACAGGGGGCGCGGAGAGACCCAGTACTTC
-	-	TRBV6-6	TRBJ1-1	CASSKTGSVTEAFF	TGTGCCAGCAGTAAAACAGGGTCGGTCACTGAAGCTTTCTTT
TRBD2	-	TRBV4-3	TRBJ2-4	CASSQEAQSTAGGSVDIQYF	TGCGCCAGCAGCCAAGAGGCCCAGTCGACGGCGGGAGGTTCCGTGGACATTCAGTACTTC
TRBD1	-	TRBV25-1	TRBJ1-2	CASSEPGQGGANYGYTF	TGTGCCAGCAGTGAGCCGGGACAGGGTGGTGCTAACTATGGCTACACCTTC
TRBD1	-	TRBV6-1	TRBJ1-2	CAGKQGSAGYTF	TGTGCCGGCAAACAGGGGTCGGCGGGCTACACCTTC
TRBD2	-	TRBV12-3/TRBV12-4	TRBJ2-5	CASSLTSGRRYQETQYF	TGTGCCAGCAGTTTGACTAGCGGGAGACGATACCAAGAGACCCAGTACTTC
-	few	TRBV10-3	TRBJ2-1	CAISRLSMGPNEQFF	TGTGCCATCAGCCGACTTAGTATGGGCCCCAATGAGCAGTTCTTC
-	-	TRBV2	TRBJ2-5	CASRSDFQETQYF	TGTGCCAGCAGAAGCGACTTCCAAGAGACCCAGTACTTC
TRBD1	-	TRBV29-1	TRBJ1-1	CGVRTGPYTEPFF	TGCGGCGTCCGGACAGGGCCGTACACTGAACCTTTCTTT